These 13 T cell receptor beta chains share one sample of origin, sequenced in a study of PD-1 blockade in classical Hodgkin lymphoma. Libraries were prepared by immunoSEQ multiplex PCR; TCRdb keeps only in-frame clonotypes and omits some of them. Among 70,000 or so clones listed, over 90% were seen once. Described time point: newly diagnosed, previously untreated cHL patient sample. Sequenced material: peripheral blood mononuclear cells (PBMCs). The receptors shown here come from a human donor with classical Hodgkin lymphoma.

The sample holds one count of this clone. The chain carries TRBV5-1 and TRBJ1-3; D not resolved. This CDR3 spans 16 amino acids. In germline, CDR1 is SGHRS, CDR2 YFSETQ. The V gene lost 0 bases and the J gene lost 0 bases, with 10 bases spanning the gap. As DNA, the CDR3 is TGCGCCAGCAGCTTGGGGACTCCCAGCTCTGGAAACACCATATATTTT. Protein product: CASSLGTPSSGNTIYF.

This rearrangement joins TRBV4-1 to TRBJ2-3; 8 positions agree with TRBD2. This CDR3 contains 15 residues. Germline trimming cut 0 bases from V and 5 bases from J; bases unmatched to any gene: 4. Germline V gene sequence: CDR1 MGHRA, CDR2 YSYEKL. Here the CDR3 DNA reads TGCGCCAGCAGCCAAGATGCGGGGGGACGAGATACGCAGTATTTT. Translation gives CASSQDAGGRDTQYF.

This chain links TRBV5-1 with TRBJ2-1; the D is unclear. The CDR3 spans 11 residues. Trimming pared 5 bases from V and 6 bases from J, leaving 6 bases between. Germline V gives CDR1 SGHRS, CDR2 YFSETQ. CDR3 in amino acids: CASRGANEQFF. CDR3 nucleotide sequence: TGCGCCAGCAGGGGTGCCAATGAGCAGTTCTTC.

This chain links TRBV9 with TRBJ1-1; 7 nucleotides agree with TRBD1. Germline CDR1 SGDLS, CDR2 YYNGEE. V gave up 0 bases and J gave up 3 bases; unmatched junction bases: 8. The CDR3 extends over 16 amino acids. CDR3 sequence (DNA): TGTGCCAGCAGCGTAGGACAGGGCGGCAGGGACACTGAAGCTTTCTTT. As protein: CASSVGQGGRDTEAFF.

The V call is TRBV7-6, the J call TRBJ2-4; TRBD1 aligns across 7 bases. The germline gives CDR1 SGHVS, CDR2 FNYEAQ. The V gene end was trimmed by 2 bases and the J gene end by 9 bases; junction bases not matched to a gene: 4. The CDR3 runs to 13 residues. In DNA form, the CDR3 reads TGTGCCAGCAGCTTAAAGGGGGCTGGCATTCAGTACTTC. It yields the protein CASSLKGAGIQYF. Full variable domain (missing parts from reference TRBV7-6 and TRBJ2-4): GAGVSQSPRYKVTKRGQDVALRCDPISGHVSLYWYRQALGQGPEFLTYFNYEAQQDKSGLPNDRFSAERPEGSISTLTIQRTEQRDSAMYRCASSLKGAGIQYFGAGTRLSVL.

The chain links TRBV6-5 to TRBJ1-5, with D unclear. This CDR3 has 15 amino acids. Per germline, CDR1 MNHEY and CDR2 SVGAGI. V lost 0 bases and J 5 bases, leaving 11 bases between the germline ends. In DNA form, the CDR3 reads TGTGCCAGCAGTTACTCTTTGGGGTGGGATCAGCCCCAGCATTTT. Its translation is CASSYSLGWDQPQHF.

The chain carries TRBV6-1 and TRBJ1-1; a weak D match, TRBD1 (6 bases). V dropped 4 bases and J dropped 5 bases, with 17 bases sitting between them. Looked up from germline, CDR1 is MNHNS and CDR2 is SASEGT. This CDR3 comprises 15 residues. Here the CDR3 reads CASSARQAEGTEAFF. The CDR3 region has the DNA TGTGCCAGCAGTGCACGACAGGCCGAGGGTACTGAAGCTTTCTTT.

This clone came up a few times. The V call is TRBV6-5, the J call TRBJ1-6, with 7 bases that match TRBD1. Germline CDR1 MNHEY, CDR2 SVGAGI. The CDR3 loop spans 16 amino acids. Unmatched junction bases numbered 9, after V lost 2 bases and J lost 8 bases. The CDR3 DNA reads TGTGCCAGCAGTTACGGCCTCGACAGGGTGGATTCACCCCTCCACTTT. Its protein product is CASSYGLDRVDSPLHF.

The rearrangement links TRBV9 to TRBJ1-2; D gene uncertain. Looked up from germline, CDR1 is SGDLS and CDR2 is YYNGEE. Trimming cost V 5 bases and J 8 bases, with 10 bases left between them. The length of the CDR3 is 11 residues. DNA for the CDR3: TGTGCCAGCAGGGAGGGTCGGGGCTACACCTTC. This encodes CASREGRGYTF.

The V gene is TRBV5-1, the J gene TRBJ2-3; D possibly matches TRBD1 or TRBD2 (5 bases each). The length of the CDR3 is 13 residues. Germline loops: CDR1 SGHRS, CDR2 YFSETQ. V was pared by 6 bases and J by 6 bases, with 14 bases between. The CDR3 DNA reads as TGCGCCAGCACCCCGGGGCGTATGGATACGCAGTATTTT. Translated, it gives CASTPGRMDTQYF.

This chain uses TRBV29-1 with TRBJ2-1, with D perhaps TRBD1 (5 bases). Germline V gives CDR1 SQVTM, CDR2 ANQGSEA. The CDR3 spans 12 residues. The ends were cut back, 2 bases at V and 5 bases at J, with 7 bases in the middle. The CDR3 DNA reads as TGCAGCGTTGAAATCAGGGACAATGAGCAGTTCTTC. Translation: CSVEIRDNEQFF.

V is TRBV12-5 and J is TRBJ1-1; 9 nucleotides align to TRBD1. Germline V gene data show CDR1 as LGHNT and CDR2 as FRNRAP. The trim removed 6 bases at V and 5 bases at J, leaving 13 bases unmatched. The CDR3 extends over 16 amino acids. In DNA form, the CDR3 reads TGTGCTAGTGGGCGTCGGACAGGGGCTCAATGGACTGAAGCTTTCTTT. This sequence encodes CASGRRTGAQWTEAFF.

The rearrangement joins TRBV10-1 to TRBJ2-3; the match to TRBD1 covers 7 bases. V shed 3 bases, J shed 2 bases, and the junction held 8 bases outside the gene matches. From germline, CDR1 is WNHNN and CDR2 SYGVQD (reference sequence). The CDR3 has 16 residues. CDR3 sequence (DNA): TGCGCCAGCAGTGATGGGGACAGCACCATCACAGATACGCAGTATTTT. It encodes CASSDGDSTITDTQYF.